Listed here are 18 T cell receptor beta chains from one sample, sequenced in a study of cytomegalovirus exposure and HLA in healthy donors. The study ran its PCR with 60 Vbeta and 13 Jbeta primers. Some clones are missing from TCRdb's copy, which holds only in-frame ones; the method was immunoSEQ multiplex PCR. This table holds approximately 150,000 clones, 77% found once. The sample taken for sequencing was PBMCs. These receptor sequences come from a woman aged 30 to 39 in good health and CMV-seropositive.

This chain links TRBV5-1 with TRBJ2-7, with 11 positions matching TRBD1. Germline CDR1 is SGHRS and CDR2 is YFSETQ. There are 14 residues in the CDR3. With 3 bases clipped from V and 4 bases from J, the junction kept 3 bases outside the gene matches. The CDR3 DNA is TGCGCCAGCAGCTCCGGGACAGGGGGGTACGAGCAGTACTTC. Amino acid sequence: CASSSGTGGYEQYF. Full variable domain (outside the CDR3, taken from reference TRBV5-1 and TRBJ2-7): KAGVTQTPRYLIKTRGQQVTLSCSPISGHRSVSWYQQTPGQGLQFLFEYFSETQRNKGNFPGRFSGRQFSNSRSEMNVSTLELGDSALYLCASSSGTGGYEQYFGPGTRLTVT.

The chain is built from TRBV28 and TRBJ1-2; D is perhaps TRBD1 (6 bases). The CDR3 is 16 residues long. The V and J ends lost 5 bases and 0 bases respectively, with 16 bases between them. In germline, CDR1 is MDHEN, CDR2 SYDVKM. CDR3 coding DNA: TGTGCCAGCAGTCCCCTCGGACAGCAACCTAACTATGGCTACACCTTC. It yields the protein CASSPLGQQPNYGYTF.

The chain combines TRBV5-1 with TRBJ2-7; a possible D gene is TRBD1 (6 bases). The CDR3 runs 14 residues. With 7 bases removed from V and 2 bases from J, the gap between germline ends came to 16 bases. Germline V gene sequence: CDR1 SGHRS, CDR2 YFSETQ. Written as DNA, the CDR3 is TGCGCCAGCCGGACGGTGACAGGAGCCTACGAGCAGTACTTC. Translating gives CASRTVTGAYEQYF.

This chain uses TRBV5-5 with TRBJ2-1; 9 bases map to TRBD1. The CDR3 is made up of 16 amino acids. Trimming at V came to 4 bases and at J to 3 bases, leaving 8 bases not matched to a gene. Germline values: CDR1 SGHKS, CDR2 YYEKEE (reference sequence). CDR3 DNA: TGTGCCAGCAGCCCGATACAGGGGGCAGGCTACAATGAGCAGTTCTTC. Encoded protein: CASSPIQGAGYNEQFF.

CDR3 sequence: CASSLRDGGGYTF. The CDR3 nucleotides read TGCGCCAGCAGCTTACGGGACGGGGGGGGCTACACCTTC. J is TRBJ1-2 and V is TRBV5-1; tentative D call: TRBD1 (5 bases). Germline V gene sequence: CDR1 SGHRS, CDR2 YFSETQ. The CDR3 runs 13 residues. V lost 2 bases and J 8 bases, leaving 13 bases between the germline ends.

V gene TRBV11-3 combines with J gene TRBJ2-3, with unresolved D. The CDR3 has 17 amino acids. With 3 bases removed from V and 2 bases from J, the gap between germline ends came to 18 bases. CDR1 and CDR2 (germline): SGHNT, YENEEA. The CDR3 region has the DNA TGTGCCAGCAGCTTCTCAGACAAGATTTTTTCCACAGATACGCAGTATTTT. Translating gives CASSFSDKIFSTDTQYF.

The chain uses TRBV7-8 and TRBJ2-7; 8 nucleotides agree with TRBD2. This CDR3 has 15 amino acids. Germline CDR1 reads SGHVS; CDR2 reads FQNEAQ. The V and J ends lost 5 bases and 5 bases, in that order; junction bases with no gene match: 11. The CDR3 region is CASSLPSGGPNEQYF. The CDR3, as DNA: TGTGCCAGCAGCCTCCCCTCGGGAGGGCCGAACGAGCAGTACTTC.

This chain links TRBV5-1 with TRBJ2-7; 8 nucleotides agree with TRBD2. Germline trimming cut 4 bases from V and 3 bases from J; bases unmatched to any gene: 9. The length of the CDR3 is 15 residues. CDR1 and CDR2 (germline): SGHRS, YFSETQ. In DNA, the CDR3 is TGCGCCAGCAGCCCTGGGGGGACTAGAAACTACGAGCAGTACTTC. Encoded protein: CASSPGGTRNYEQYF. Full variable domain (missing parts from reference TRBV5-1 and TRBJ2-7): KAGVTQTPRYLIKTRGQQVTLSCSPISGHRSVSWYQQTPGQGLQFLFEYFSETQRNKGNFPGRFSGRQFSNSRSEMNVSTLELGDSALYLCASSPGGTRNYEQYFGPGTRLTVT.

The chain carries TRBV7-6 and TRBJ2-1; D perhaps matches TRBD2 (6 bases). The V gene's germline CDR1 is SGHVS and CDR2 FNYEAQ. V lost 3 bases and J lost 3, with 21 bases in between. CDR3 length: 18 amino acids. Here the CDR3 DNA reads TGTGCCAGCAGCTTGGGGACTGAACCCCTAGGGGACTACAATGAGCAGTTCTTC. Amino acids: CASSLGTEPLGDYNEQFF.

V and J are TRBV28 and TRBJ2-7, with 9 bases fitting TRBD1. The CDR3 covers 21 residues. Germline V CDR1 and CDR2: MDHEN, SYDVKM. Trimming cost V 5 bases and J 2 bases; bases outside gene matches: 25. The CDR3 DNA reads TGTGCCAGCAGTCGGTTCCGGCCTGATAGGACAGGGGATTCAAGAACCTACGAGCAGTACTTC. Amino acid sequence: CASSRFRPDRTGDSRTYEQYF.

The gene calls are TRBV10-2 and TRBJ2-7, with TRBD1 identical over 8 bases. Germline V gene sequence: CDR1 WSHSY, CDR2 SAAADI. The CDR3 contains 14 residues. V was clipped by 4 bases and J by 3 bases; unmatched bases: 5. The CDR3, as DNA: TGCGCCAGCAGTGTCGGGACAGGACTCTACGAGCAGTACTTC. Its protein product is CASSVGTGLYEQYF.

The J gene is TRBJ2-1, the V gene TRBV5-1; D is unresolved. Germline CDR1 is SGHRS and CDR2 is YFSETQ. This CDR3 contains 14 residues. V was trimmed by 0 bases and J by 3 bases, leaving 7 bases between them. The DNA for the CDR3 is TGCGCCAGCAGCTTGGGACTGGACTACAATGAGCAGTTCTTC. Its protein is CASSLGLDYNEQFF.

V gene TRBV13 combines with J gene TRBJ1-1; weak D call: TRBD1 (5 bases). The germline V gene encodes CDR1 PRHDT and CDR2 FYEKMQ (reference sequence). Trimming took off 0 bases at V and 5 bases at J, with 13 bases between the two ends. The CDR3 consists of 15 residues. CDR3 protein: CASSLGGQGWTEAFF. The CDR3 DNA reads TGTGCCAGCAGCTTAGGGGGGCAGGGATGGACTGAAGCTTTCTTT.

The CDR3 region is CASRYTSAGADTQYF. CDR3 DNA sequence: TGCGCCAGCCGATATACTAGCGCTGGGGCAGATACGCAGTATTTT. The chain recombines TRBV4-3 with TRBJ2-3; 7 bases agree with TRBD2. CDR1 is LGHNA, CDR2 YSLEER, per germline. The CDR3 has 15 amino acids. Trimming took 8 bases from V and 4 from J; bases not matched to a gene: 12.

This sequence joins TRBV5-1 and TRBJ2-6, with D uncertain. From germline, CDR1 is SGHRS and CDR2 YFSETQ. The CDR3 sequence is 16 residues long. V lost 0 bases to trimming and J lost 1 base, with 8 bases between them. The CDR3 reads CASSLVVASGANVLTF. CDR3 DNA: TGCGCCAGCAGCTTGGTCGTGGCATCTGGGGCCAACGTCCTGACTTTC. The entire variable domain, with the rest obtained from reference TRBV5-1 and TRBJ2-6, is as follows: KAGVTQTPRYLIKTRGQQVTLSCSPISGHRSVSWYQQTPGQGLQFLFEYFSETQRNKGNFPGRFSGRQFSNSRSEMNVSTLELGDSALYLCASSLVVASGANVLTFGAGSRLTVL.

This rearrangement joins TRBV30 to TRBJ2-7, with D tentatively TRBD2 (5 bases). The CDR3 is made up of 12 amino acids. Germline V gives CDR1 GTSNPN, CDR2 SVGIG (reference sequence). V lost 4 bases and J lost 4, with 11 bases in between. CDR3 protein: CAWKAAAYEQYF. CDR3 nucleotide sequence: TGTGCCTGGAAGGCAGCGGCTTACGAGCAGTACTTC.

DNA of the CDR3: TGTGCCAGCAGCTTAGAACAGACCACAGATACGCAGTATTTT. Amino acid sequence: CASSLEQTTDTQYF. The V call is TRBV7-9, the J call TRBJ2-3; no clear D. Germline CDR1 reads SEHNR; CDR2 reads FQNEAQ (reference sequence). With 1 base removed from V and 2 bases from J, the gap between germline ends came to 7 bases. CDR3 length: 14 residues.

The J gene is TRBJ2-1, the V gene TRBV7-9, with 7 bases fitting TRBD2. Trimming removed 1 base from V and 9 bases from J; junction bases left unmatched: 6. The CDR3 is 14 amino acids. The germline V gene has CDR1 SEHNR and CDR2 FQNEAQ (reference sequence). The CDR3 reads CASSLGGGTTEQFF. CDR3 nucleotide sequence: TGTGCCAGCAGCTTAGGAGGTGGGACTACTGAGCAGTTCTTC.